A single sample gave rise to the 23 T cell receptor beta chains below, sequenced in a study of identical twins. Using its own MiXCR run on the 5' RACE reads, TCRdb lists one record per CDR3 protein. Seen here are 450,000 or so distinct CDR3 sequences, 20% to 25% observed once, and the top ten hold roughly 2.8%. The same specimen was also included in a second study, on T cells expressing NK-cell markers.

The specimen was CD4+ T cells sorted from blood. The receptors derive from a woman under 30 in good health.

The chain recombines TRBV7-2 with TRBJ2-7; 11 bases map to TRBD2. There are 15 residues in the CDR3. The J segment lost 1 base and the V segment lost 6 bases, leaving 5 bases of the junction unmatched. Germline V gives CDR1 SGHTA, CDR2 FQGNSA. CDR3 coding DNA: TGTGCCAGCAGAACCCGACTAGCGGGGTCCTACGAGCAGTACTTC. It is translated as CASRTRLAGSYEQYF.

This clonotype was observed a few times. J is TRBJ2-7 and V is TRBV30; no firm D call. V lost 3 bases and J 7 bases, leaving 10 bases between the germline ends. Germline values: CDR1 GTSNPN, CDR2 SVGIG (reference sequence). The CDR3 contains 11 residues. The DNA of the CDR3 is TGTGCCTGGAGGCAAGTTTCGGAGCAGTACTTC. Its translation is CAWRQVSEQYF.

This chain connects TRBV12-5 to TRBJ1-2; 7 bases line up with TRBD1. Germline-derived CDR1 and CDR2 are LGHNT and FRNRAP. The CDR3 has 14 amino acids. V lost 2 bases to trimming and J lost 5 bases; unmatched junction nucleotides: 5. DNA for the CDR3: TGTGCTAGTGGTTTGCCGACAGGGTATTATGGCTACACCTTC. Translating it yields CASGLPTGYYGYTF.

This clonotype showed up just a few times. This chain joins TRBV10-2 and TRBJ2-4; maybe TRBD1 (6 bases). Per the germline V gene, CDR1 is WSHSY and CDR2 is SAAADI. Trimming took 2 bases from V and 1 from J, leaving 9 bases between them. The CDR3 totals 15 residues. The CDR3 sequence: CASSERGMAKNIQYF. CDR3 DNA sequence: TGCGCCAGCAGTGAGAGGGGGATGGCCAAAAACATTCAGTACTTC.

The rearrangement joins TRBV9 to TRBJ2-1; 8 bases agree with TRBD2. Germline trimming cut 3 bases from V and 6 bases from J; bases unmatched to any gene: 14. Germline V gives CDR1 SGDLS, CDR2 YYNGEE. The CDR3 totals 17 residues. The CDR3 sequence is CASSAGRGDSIANEQFF. DNA for the CDR3: TGTGCCAGCAGCGCCGGGCGGGGGGACTCTATTGCCAATGAGCAGTTCTTC.

This clonotype was seen ten or more times. This chain connects TRBV5-1 to TRBJ2-1; the match to TRBD2 covers 15 bases. The CDR3 contains 17 residues. Germline-derived CDR1 and CDR2 are SGHRS and YFSETQ. Trimming at V came to 6 bases and at J to 6 bases, leaving 10 bases not matched to a gene. The CDR3 DNA reads TGCGCCAGCACGGGACGGACTAGCGGGAGGGAAGCCAATGAGCAGTTCTTC. This translates into CASTGRTSGREANEQFF. The variable domain in full, completed from reference TRBV5-1 and TRBJ2-1, reads KAGVTQTPRYLIKTRGQQVTLSCSPISGHRSVSWYQQTPGQGLQFLFEYFSETQRNKGNFPGRFSGRQFSNSRSEMNVSTLELGDSALYLCASTGRTSGREANEQFFGPGTRLTVL.

This chain joins TRBV5-6 and TRBJ2-7; D might be TRBD1 (6 bases). CDR3 length: 13 residues. Looked up from germline, CDR1 is SGHDT and CDR2 is YYEEEE. V gave up 4 bases and J gave up 5 bases, with 13 bases separating them. This CDR3 is CASSVGTNNEQYF. As DNA, the CDR3 is TGTGCCAGCAGCGTTGGGACAAACAACGAGCAGTACTTC.

This chain uses TRBV7-6 with TRBJ2-2; the match to TRBD1 covers 8 bases. CDR3 size: 17 residues. The V and J ends lost 1 base and 4 bases, in that order; junction bases with no gene match: 8. Per the germline V gene, CDR1 is SGHVS and CDR2 is FNYEAQ. CDR3 nucleotides: TGTGCCAGCAGCTTAGAAGCGGCAACAGGGGGCACCGGGGAGCTGTTTTTT. It translates to CASSLEAATGGTGELFF.

V and J are TRBV2 and TRBJ2-3; 7 bases map to TRBD2. This CDR3 comprises 14 residues. Trimming took 6 bases from V and 4 from J; bases not matched to a gene: 7. Germline CDR1 reads SNHLY; CDR2 reads FYNNEI. In DNA form, the CDR3 reads TGTGCCAGCAGGCTCGGGAGCGGGGCAGATACGCAGTATTTT. Its protein product is CASRLGSGADTQYF.

This clonotype was recorded a few times. The chain employs TRBV7-8 and TRBJ1-1; tentatively, D is TRBD1 (5 bases). V shed 5 bases and J shed 3 bases, with 10 bases lying between them. The CDR3 consists of 13 residues. Germline CDR1 and CDR2: SGHVS and FQNEAQ. The CDR3 DNA follows: TGTGCCAGCAGCACCCGGGACCACACTGAAGCTTTCTTT. This sequence encodes CASSTRDHTEAFF.

The rearrangement uses TRBV20-1 and TRBJ2-3, with 7 bases aligning to TRBD2. This CDR3 is 14 amino acids long. The germline V gene has CDR1 DFQATT and CDR2 SNEGSKA (reference sequence). After removal of 6 bases from V and 2 bases from J, the junction contained 8 bases not matched to a gene. CDR3 loop: CSAGDGRFTDTQYF. Here the CDR3 DNA reads TGCAGTGCCGGCGACGGGAGGTTCACAGATACGCAGTATTTT.

V is TRBV24-1 and J is TRBJ2-3, with no clear D. Germline lookup yields CDR1 KGHDR and CDR2 SFDVKD. The CDR3 is made up of 13 amino acids. The ends were cut back, 2 bases at V and 6 bases at J, with 8 bases in the middle. The CDR3 loop is CATSDSALDTQYF. CDR3 DNA sequence: TGTGCCACCAGTGATTCAGCCCTGGATACGCAGTATTTT.

This clonotype was seen repeatedly, ten times or more. This chain links TRBV4-2 with TRBJ2-5; D might be TRBD2 (6 bases). V shed 2 bases and J shed 1 base, with 11 bases lying between them. Germline values: CDR1 LGHNA, CDR2 YNFKEQ. The CDR3 is made up of 15 amino acids. The CDR3 DNA sequence: TGTGCCAGCAGCCAACCGGGACTCCCCCAAGAGACCCAGTACTTC. Its protein is CASSQPGLPQETQYF.

The rearrangement joins TRBV20-1 to TRBJ2-3; D is undetermined. V was clipped by 2 bases and J by 1 base, with 4 bases between them. Germline CDR1 is DFQATT and CDR2 is SNEGSKA (reference sequence). CDR3 size: 12 residues. CDR3 amino acids: CSARHGTDTQYF. CDR3 coding DNA: TGCAGTGCTAGACACGGCACAGATACGCAGTATTTT.

This clonotype was found a few times. The rearrangement links TRBV20-1 to TRBJ2-1; D gene unclear. The germline V gene encodes CDR1 DFQATT and CDR2 SNEGSKA (reference sequence). V was clipped by 7 bases and J by 7 bases, with 5 bases between them. This CDR3 is 9 amino acids long. As DNA, the CDR3 is TGCAGTGTCTCAAATGAGCAGTTCTTC. This gives the protein CSVSNEQFF.

The rearrangement joins TRBV10-3 to TRBJ1-5; no clear D. The CDR3 is made up of 15 amino acids. Germline-derived CDR1 and CDR2 are ENHRY and SYGVKD. Trimming left V 0 bases short and J 0 bases short, with 6 bases between. CDR3 region: CAISESGSSNQPQHF. DNA of the CDR3: TGTGCCATCAGTGAGTCGGGGAGTAGCAATCAGCCCCAGCATTTT.

The sample holds a few counts of this clonotype. The V call is TRBV29-1, the J call TRBJ1-3; 8 bases align to TRBD1. CDR3 size: 13 residues. The germline CDR1 and CDR2 sequences are SQVTM and ANQGSEA. V gave up 7 bases and J gave up 2 bases; unmatched junction bases: 4. This CDR3 reads CSGQGFPGNTIYF. The CDR3 bases are TGCAGCGGACAGGGGTTTCCTGGAAACACCATATATTTT.

The chain employs TRBV7-2 and TRBJ2-7; D unresolved. V was clipped by 4 bases and J by 7 bases, with 14 bases between them. Germline CDR1 is SGHTA and CDR2 is FQGNSA. CDR3 size: 13 residues. CDR3 bases: TGTGCCAGCAGCTCTCGGATTGAAGGGGAGCAGTACTTC. It translates to CASSSRIEGEQYF.

The chain's CDR3 is CASSKGLAGARGGELFF. The CDR3 nucleotides are TGTGCCAGCAGCAAAGGACTAGCGGGAGCACGCGGGGGGGAGCTGTTTTTT. The rearrangement joins TRBV7-9 to TRBJ2-2; 13 bases line up with TRBD2. CDR1 is SEHNR, CDR2 FQNEAQ, per germline (reference sequence). Trimming cost V 5 bases and J 8 bases; bases outside gene matches: 11. The length of the CDR3 is 17 residues.

This sequence joins TRBV29-1 and TRBJ2-7, with TRBD2 matching 8 bases. This CDR3 region has 14 residues. CDR1 and CDR2 (germline): SQVTM, ANQGSEA. V lost 6 bases, J lost 0 bases, and 7 bases stayed unmatched. CDR3: CSVGGGIHSYEQYF. The CDR3 nucleotides read TGCAGCGTCGGGGGGGGCATCCACTCCTACGAGCAGTACTTC.

The chain has TRBV30 and TRBJ2-3; no definite D call. V shed 4 bases and J shed 2 bases, with 19 bases lying between them. This CDR3 has 16 amino acids. Looked up from germline, CDR1 is GTSNPN and CDR2 is SVGIG (reference sequence). This chain's CDR3 is CAWTERPTRPTDTQYF. The CDR3 DNA is TGTGCCTGGACCGAGAGACCCACCCGACCCACAGATACGCAGTATTTT.

In its sample, this clonotype was seen once. The CDR3 nucleotides are TGCAGTGCTAGCGTCCACCCGAACACTGAAGCTTTCTTT. Translating gives CSASVHPNTEAFF. This sequence joins TRBV20-1 and TRBJ1-1, with no clear D. There are 13 residues in the CDR3. Germline CDR1 is DFQATT and CDR2 is SNEGSKA (reference sequence). The V end lost 3 bases, the J end lost 1 base, and 9 bases lay between the germline ends.

This clonotype came up a few times. The chain couples TRBV5-6 to TRBJ1-6; D is undetermined. The CDR3 extends over 12 amino acids. Germline CDR1 and CDR2: SGHDT and YYEEEE. Trimming stripped 4 bases from V and 7 bases from J, with 6 bases between. CDR3 bases: TGTGCCAGCAGCGGGTGGAATTCACCCCTCCACTTT. Residues: CASSGWNSPLHF.